A selection of T cell receptor beta chains follows, all from one sample in a study of cytomegalovirus exposure and HLA in healthy donors. Only in-frame clones appear in the TCRdb table, and some are missing; sequencing was by immunoSEQ multiplex PCR. The table records approximately 65,000 clones, about 94% of them present only once. The material sequenced was PBMCs. The origin of the receptors is a woman aged 18-35 years in good health and CMV-seronegative. The CDR3 runs from the conserved cysteine through the conserved F or W. Each record gives: V gene, clone size, J gene, D gene, CDR3 DNA, CDR3 protein. D genes are given only for firm matches. Clone size appears in some rows only: once, few, many, or a class for an expanded clone.

v_call: TRBV6-5; clone_size: .; j_call: TRBJ2-7; d_call: TRBD1; cdr3_nt: TGTGCCAGCAGTTACTTGGGACAGTCCTACGAGCAGTACTTC; cdr3_aa: CASSYLGQSYEQYF
v_call: TRBV10-3; clone_size: .; j_call: TRBJ2-3; d_call: TRBD2; cdr3_nt: TGTGCCATCAGTGAGTCCGGACTAGCGGGAGAGGGGCGCGATACGCAGTATTTT; cdr3_aa: CAISESGLAGEGRDTQYF
v_call: TRBV6-1; clone_size: .; j_call: TRBJ2-5; d_call: TRBD2; cdr3_nt: TGTGCCAGCAGTGCTCTAGCGGGAGTAGGAGAGACCCAGTACTTC; cdr3_aa: CASSALAGVGETQYF
v_call: TRBV6-4; clone_size: .; j_call: TRBJ1-5; d_call: .; cdr3_nt: TGTGCCAGCAGTGACTCGATTGGGGGGAATCAGCCCCAGCATTTT; cdr3_aa: CASSDSIGGNQPQHF
v_call: TRBV18; clone_size: .; j_call: TRBJ1-1; d_call: .; cdr3_nt: TGTGCCAGCTCACCCACAGGGAACACTGAAGCTTTCTTT; cdr3_aa: CASSPTGNTEAFF
v_call: TRBV27; clone_size: .; j_call: TRBJ1-2; d_call: .; cdr3_nt: TGTGCCAGCCGGTTTTCGGTTGACTATGGCTACACCTTC; cdr3_aa: CASRFSVDYGYTF
v_call: TRBV7-9; clone_size: once; j_call: TRBJ2-1; d_call: .; cdr3_nt: TGTGCCAGCAGTTCTTATAGCGGAATTTCCTACAATGAGCAGTTCTTC; cdr3_aa: CASSSYSGISYNEQFF
v_call: TRBV5-4; clone_size: once; j_call: TRBJ1-1; d_call: .; cdr3_nt: TGTGCCAGCAGCTTGGACCCCTTGGGGGGGAACACTGAAGCTTTCTTT; cdr3_aa: CASSLDPLGGNTEAFF
v_call: TRBV15; clone_size: .; j_call: TRBJ2-1; d_call: .; cdr3_nt: TGTGCCACCAGCACCCGTTACAATGAGCAGTTCTTC; cdr3_aa: CATSTRYNEQFF
v_call: TRBV4-1; clone_size: .; j_call: TRBJ2-5; d_call: .; cdr3_nt: TGCGCCAGCAGCCAAGATCAAGGGGTTTTGGGGACCCAGTACTTC; cdr3_aa: CASSQDQGVLGTQYF
v_call: TRBV27; clone_size: .; j_call: TRBJ2-1; d_call: TRBD2; cdr3_nt: TGTGCCAGCACTCCGGGACTAGCTTGGGATGAGCAGTTCTTC; cdr3_aa: CASTPGLAWDEQFF
v_call: TRBV7-8; clone_size: .; j_call: TRBJ2-5; d_call: .; cdr3_nt: TGTGCCAGCAGCTATCGCGGGCCGTCACAAGAGACTCAGTACTTC; cdr3_aa: CASSYRGPSQETQYF
v_call: TRBV6-6; clone_size: once; j_call: TRBJ2-7; d_call: .; cdr3_nt: TGTGCCAGCAGAGCCGGACTACCCTACGAGCAGTACTTC; cdr3_aa: CASRAGLPYEQYF
v_call: TRBV9; clone_size: once; j_call: TRBJ1-2; d_call: TRBD1; cdr3_nt: TGTGCCAGCAGCGTAGGACAGGGTAATGGCTACACCTTC; cdr3_aa: CASSVGQGNGYTF
v_call: TRBV4-3; clone_size: .; j_call: TRBJ2-7; d_call: TRBD2; cdr3_nt: TGCGCCAGCAGCCAAGAGAGGCGGGGGGGCTACGAGCAGTACTTC; cdr3_aa: CASSQERRGGYEQYF
v_call: TRBV19; clone_size: .; j_call: TRBJ2-5; d_call: .; cdr3_nt: TGTGCCAGTAGTACGACGGCCGGGAGAGGGGAGACCCAGTACTTC; cdr3_aa: CASSTTAGRGETQYF
v_call: TRBV29-1; clone_size: few; j_call: TRBJ2-7; d_call: .; cdr3_nt: TGCAGCGTCGATGCGGGTGGTAACTACGAGCAGTACTTC; cdr3_aa: CSVDAGGNYEQYF
v_call: TRBV6-1; clone_size: .; j_call: TRBJ1-1; d_call: .; cdr3_nt: TGTGCCAGCAGGCAGGGGTTTAGGAACACTGAAGCTTTCTTT; cdr3_aa: CASRQGFRNTEAFF
v_call: TRBV5-1; clone_size: .; j_call: TRBJ1-1; d_call: .; cdr3_nt: TGCGCCAGCAGCTTGGTGGGGCGATCCATGAACACTGAAGCTTTCTTT; cdr3_aa: CASSLVGRSMNTEAFF
v_call: TRBV7-3; clone_size: once; j_call: TRBJ2-2; d_call: TRBD2; cdr3_nt: TGTGCCAGCAGCCAATTAGCGGGAGTGATGGCCGGGGAGCTGTTTTTT; cdr3_aa: CASSQLAGVMAGELFF
v_call: TRBV18; clone_size: .; j_call: TRBJ2-5; d_call: .; cdr3_nt: TGTGCCAGCTCACCACCGGCCCTAGAGGAGACCCAGTACTTC; cdr3_aa: CASSPPALEETQYF
v_call: TRBV11-2; clone_size: .; j_call: TRBJ2-2; d_call: .; cdr3_nt: TGTGCCAGCAGCACCGTGCGGAACACCGGGGAGCTGTTTTTT; cdr3_aa: CASSTVRNTGELFF
v_call: TRBV27; clone_size: once; j_call: TRBJ1-5; d_call: .; cdr3_nt: TGTGCCAGCAGTTTAGTGGGCCGGCCCCAGCATTTT; cdr3_aa: CASSLVGRPQHF
v_call: TRBV5-8; clone_size: .; j_call: TRBJ2-5; d_call: TRBD1; cdr3_nt: TGTGCCAGCAGGCTAACAGGGGGGGAGACCCAGTACTTC; cdr3_aa: CASRLTGGETQYF
v_call: TRBV4-1; clone_size: .; j_call: TRBJ2-7; d_call: TRBD1; cdr3_nt: TGCGCCAGCAGCCAGATTCCGTTCCAGGGGGCGCCCGAGCAGTACTTC; cdr3_aa: CASSQIPFQGAPEQYF
v_call: TRBV20-1; clone_size: .; j_call: TRBJ1-3; d_call: .; cdr3_nt: TGCAGCTCTATCTTTGGAAACACCATATATTTT; cdr3_aa: CSSIFGNTIYF
v_call: TRBV11-2; clone_size: .; j_call: TRBJ2-5; d_call: .; cdr3_nt: TGTGCCAGCAGCCTCGGTGGGGCCCAAGAGACCCAGTACTTC; cdr3_aa: CASSLGGAQETQYF
v_call: TRBV9; clone_size: .; j_call: TRBJ2-1; d_call: .; cdr3_nt: TGTGCCAGCAGCCACCCTGCGGGGGCTTTTTACAATGAGCAGTTCTTC; cdr3_aa: CASSHPAGAFYNEQFF
v_call: TRBV28; clone_size: .; j_call: TRBJ2-7; d_call: TRBD1; cdr3_nt: TGTGCCAGCAGTCCCCCCGCCGGGACAGGCTACGAGCAGTACTTC; cdr3_aa: CASSPPAGTGYEQYF
v_call: TRBV20-1; clone_size: .; j_call: TRBJ1-4; d_call: .; cdr3_nt: TGCAGTGCTAGTACGGGGGAAAAACTGTTTTTT; cdr3_aa: CSASTGEKLFF
v_call: TRBV19; clone_size: .; j_call: TRBJ2-1; d_call: .; cdr3_nt: TGTGCCAGTAGTACTACGGGCGGGTCGGGTGAGCAGTTCTTC; cdr3_aa: CASSTTGGSGEQFF
v_call: TRBV6-4; clone_size: .; j_call: TRBJ2-1; d_call: .; cdr3_nt: TGTGCCAGCAGTGACTCATACTCGCCCACCAATGAGCAGTTCTTC; cdr3_aa: CASSDSYSPTNEQFF
v_call: TRBV19; clone_size: once; j_call: TRBJ1-2; d_call: .; cdr3_nt: TGTGCCAGTAGTATGACTCCGGGCGGGGGGACCTATGGCTACACCTTC; cdr3_aa: CASSMTPGGGTYGYTF
v_call: TRBV5-5; clone_size: .; j_call: TRBJ2-5; d_call: .; cdr3_nt: TGTGCCAGCAGCTTCGGGGTCCAAGAGACCCAGTACTTC; cdr3_aa: CASSFGVQETQYF
v_call: TRBV27; clone_size: .; j_call: TRBJ1-1; d_call: .; cdr3_nt: TGTGCCAGCAGTTTATCGTCCAGGAACACTGAAGCTTTCTTT; cdr3_aa: CASSLSSRNTEAFF
v_call: TRBV29-1; clone_size: .; j_call: TRBJ2-3; d_call: TRBD1; cdr3_nt: TGCAGCGTGGCCGGGACAGGGGGCAACACAGATACGCAGTATTTT; cdr3_aa: CSVAGTGGNTDTQYF
v_call: TRBV5-8; clone_size: .; j_call: TRBJ1-5; d_call: .; cdr3_nt: TGTGCCAGCGGGCCATGGCCGCATTTT; cdr3_aa: CASGPWPHF
v_call: TRBV19; clone_size: .; j_call: TRBJ2-2; d_call: .; cdr3_nt: TGTGCCAGTAGTACGACCGGGGGAGCCGGGGAGCTGTTTTTT; cdr3_aa: CASSTTGGAGELFF
v_call: TRBV19; clone_size: .; j_call: TRBJ2-2; d_call: TRBD2; cdr3_nt: TGTGCCAGTAGTATGGGACTAGCGGGTCCGGGCACCGGGGAGCTGTTTTTT; cdr3_aa: CASSMGLAGPGTGELFF
v_call: TRBV6-1; clone_size: .; j_call: TRBJ2-3; d_call: .; cdr3_nt: TGTGCCAGTAGTGAAGCAGAGGAGGCAGATACGCAGTATTTT; cdr3_aa: CASSEAEEADTQYF
v_call: TRBV5-6; clone_size: .; j_call: TRBJ1-4; d_call: .; cdr3_nt: TGTGCCAGCAGCTCAGCGACGGCTGCAACTAATGAAAAACTGTTTTTT; cdr3_aa: CASSSATAATNEKLFF
v_call: TRBV28; clone_size: once; j_call: TRBJ1-1; d_call: .; cdr3_nt: TGTGCCAGCAGGGGATCGTTGGAGGGGACTGAAGCTTTCTTT; cdr3_aa: CASRGSLEGTEAFF
v_call: TRBV6-5; clone_size: .; j_call: TRBJ1-2; d_call: TRBD1; cdr3_nt: TGTGCCAGCACCCTGGGACAGGGGGCTGGCTACACCTTC; cdr3_aa: CASTLGQGAGYTF
v_call: TRBV28; clone_size: .; j_call: TRBJ2-1; d_call: .; cdr3_nt: TGTGCCAGCAGTTTACTAGCCACCCATGAGCAGTTCTTC; cdr3_aa: CASSLLATHEQFF
v_call: TRBV6-1; clone_size: .; j_call: TRBJ1-1; d_call: TRBD1; cdr3_nt: TGTGCCAGCGTGGTGAGGGGGCCGGGGAGCACTGAAGCTTTCTTT; cdr3_aa: CASVVRGPGSTEAFF
v_call: TRBV30; clone_size: .; j_call: TRBJ2-7; d_call: .; cdr3_nt: TGTGCCTGGAGTGTACAGGGAAACGAGCAGTACTTC; cdr3_aa: CAWSVQGNEQYF
v_call: TRBV5-6; clone_size: .; j_call: TRBJ1-2; d_call: .; cdr3_nt: TGTGCCAGCAGCTTGTCCTCGGGAAGGGTTTTATGGACCTTC; cdr3_aa: CASSLSSGRVLWTF
v_call: TRBV29-1; clone_size: .; j_call: TRBJ1-5; d_call: .; cdr3_nt: TGCAGCGCCCCTCAGATTTATAGCAATCAGCCCCAGCATTTT; cdr3_aa: CSAPQIYSNQPQHF
v_call: TRBV5-1; clone_size: .; j_call: TRBJ2-2; d_call: TRBD1; cdr3_nt: TGCGCCAGCAGCTTACCTCAGGGGACAGGGGGCGCCGGGGAGCTGTTTTTT; cdr3_aa: CASSLPQGTGGAGELFF
v_call: TRBV15; clone_size: .; j_call: TRBJ2-6; d_call: TRBD1; cdr3_nt: TGTGCCACCGGGACAGACTACAACTCTGGGGCCAACGTCCTGACTTTC; cdr3_aa: CATGTDYNSGANVLTF